The entry below describes one TCR beta chain. This record comes from a study of T-cell memory formation after mild COVID-19. V was clipped by 3 bases and J by 4 bases, with 12 bases between them. The CDR3 is 14 residues long. Germline-derived CDR1 and CDR2 are LGHNA and YSLEER. Each CDR3 protein gets one entry after TCRdb re-called the 5' RACE reads with MiXCR. Of under 300,000 distinct CDR3 sequences in the sample, about 16% were seen once. This chain joins TRBV4-3 and TRBJ1-1; perhaps TRBD1 as D (5 bases). This clonotype was obtained from a young man who had mild COVID-19 (a few samples of this study predate the infection). Cell type and time point are not known. Sequenced: PBMCs or a T cell subset sorted from them (not recorded which). The CDR3 DNA is TGCGCCAGCAGCCAGAGGGAGGGGAGCACTGAAGCTTTCTTT. Amino acid sequence: CASSQREGSTEAFF.